This TCR beta chain was retrieved from a study of T cells in Graves' hyperthyroidism and ophthalmopathy. V was clipped by 4 bases and J by 8 bases, with 14 bases between them. The length of the CDR3 is 14 residues. Germline CDR1 and CDR2: SGHTA and FQGTGA. Amplification yielded TCR beta CDR3 regions, with RNA transcripts as the source. Initially, a first-round RT-PCR of the TCR CDR3 employed the HTBI primer set. TCRdb reanalysed the multiplex PCR reads using MiXCR and keeps one entry per CDR3 protein. The data contain roughly 720,000 distinct CDR3 sequences, around a sixth of them singletons. Sequenced: blood. J is TRBJ1-4 and V is TRBV7-3; D is possibly TRBD1 (5 bases). This clonotype was sampled from a man between 45 and 60 years old with Graves' hyperthyroidism. The CDR3 nucleotides are TGTGCCAGCAGCTCCAGGGTGTATTGGGAAAAACTGTTTTTT. Its translation is CASSSRVYWEKLFF.